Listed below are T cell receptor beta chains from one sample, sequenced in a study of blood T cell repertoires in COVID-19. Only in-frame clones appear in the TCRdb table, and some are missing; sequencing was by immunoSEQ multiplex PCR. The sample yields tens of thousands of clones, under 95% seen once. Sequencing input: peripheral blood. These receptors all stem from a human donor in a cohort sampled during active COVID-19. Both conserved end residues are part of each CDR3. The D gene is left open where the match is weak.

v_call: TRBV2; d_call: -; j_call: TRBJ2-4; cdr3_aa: CASSEGRLNIQYF; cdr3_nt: TGTGCCAGCAGTGAGGGGAGATTAAACATTCAGTACTTC
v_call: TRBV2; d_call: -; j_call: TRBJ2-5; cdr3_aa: CASSTRAPRIETQYF; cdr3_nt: TGTGCCAGCAGTACGAGGGCGCCCAGGATAGAGACCCAGTACTTC
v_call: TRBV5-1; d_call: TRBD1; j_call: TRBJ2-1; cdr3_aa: CASRPGQGAYNEQFF; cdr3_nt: TGCGCCAGCAGGCCCGGACAGGGGGCCTACAATGAGCAGTTCTTC
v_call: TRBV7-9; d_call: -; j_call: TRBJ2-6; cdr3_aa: CASSFQSGANVLTF; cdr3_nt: TGTGCCAGCAGCTTCCAGTCAGGGGCCAACGTCCTGACTTTC
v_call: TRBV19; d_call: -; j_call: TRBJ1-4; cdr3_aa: CASSPAGPATNEKLFF; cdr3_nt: TGTGCCAGTAGTCCTGCGGGACCGGCAACTAATGAAAAACTGTTTTTT
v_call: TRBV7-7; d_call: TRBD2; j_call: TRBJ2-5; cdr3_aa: CASSLAGGEETQYF; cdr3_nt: TGTGCTAGCAGCTTAGCGGGAGGGGAGGAGACCCAGTACTTC
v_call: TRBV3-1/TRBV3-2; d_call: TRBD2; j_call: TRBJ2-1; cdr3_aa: CASSSSGRGRNEQFF; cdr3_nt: TGTGCCAGCAGCTCAAGCGGGAGAGGTCGTAATGAGCAGTTCTTC
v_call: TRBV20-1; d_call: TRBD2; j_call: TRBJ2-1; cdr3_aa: CSASGGTSGNEQFF; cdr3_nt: TGCAGTGCTAGTGGCGGGACTAGCGGCAATGAGCAGTTCTTC
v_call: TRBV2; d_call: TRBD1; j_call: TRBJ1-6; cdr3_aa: CASSERTGRNSPLHF; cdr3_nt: TGTGCCAGCAGTGAAAGGACAGGAAGGAATTCACCCCTCCACTTT
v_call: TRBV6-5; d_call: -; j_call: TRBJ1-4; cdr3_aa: CASSYSGQPLEKLFF; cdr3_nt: TGTGCCAGCAGTTACTCTGGACAGCCTCTCGAAAAACTGTTTTTT
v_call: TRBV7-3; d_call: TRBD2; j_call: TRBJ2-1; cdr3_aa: CASSPTSGSSYNEQFF; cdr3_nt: TGTGCCAGCAGCCCGACTAGCGGGAGCTCCTACAATGAGCAGTTCTTC
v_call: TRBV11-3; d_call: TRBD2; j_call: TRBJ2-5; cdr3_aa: CASSPYGGGGETQYF; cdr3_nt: TGTGCCAGCAGCCCTTATGGCGGGGGTGGAGAGACCCAGTACTTC
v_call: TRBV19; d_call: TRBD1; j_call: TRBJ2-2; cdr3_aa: CASSIEYRGPRDTGELFF; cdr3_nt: TGTGCCAGTAGTATAGAGTACAGGGGGCCAAGGGACACCGGGGAGCTGTTTTTT
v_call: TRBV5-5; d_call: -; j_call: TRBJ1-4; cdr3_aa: CASSRRTDSTNEKLFF; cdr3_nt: TGTGCCAGCAGCCGTCGGACAGACTCAACTAATGAAAAACTGTTTTTT
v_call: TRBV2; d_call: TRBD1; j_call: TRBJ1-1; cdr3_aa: CASRGQENTEAFF; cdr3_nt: TGTGCCAGCAGGGGACAGGAGAACACTGAAGCTTTCTTT
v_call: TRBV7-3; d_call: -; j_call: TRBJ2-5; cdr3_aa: CASSLLGQVQETQYF; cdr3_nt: TGTGCCAGCAGCTTATTGGGGCAGGTCCAAGAGACCCAGTACTTC
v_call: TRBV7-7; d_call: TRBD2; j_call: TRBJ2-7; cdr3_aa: CASSEWRQGTSGRGVVEQYF; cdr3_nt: TGTGCCAGCAGCGAATGGAGACAGGGGACTAGCGGGAGAGGGGTTGTCGAGCAGTACTTC
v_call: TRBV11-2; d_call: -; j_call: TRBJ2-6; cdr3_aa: CASSPSGRLGANVLTF; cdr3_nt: TGTGCCAGCAGCCCGAGTGGGAGGTTAGGGGCCAACGTCCTGACTTTC
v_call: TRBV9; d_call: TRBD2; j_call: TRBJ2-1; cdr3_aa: CASSVESGTYNEQFF; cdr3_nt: TGTGCCAGCAGCGTAGAAAGCGGGACCTACAATGAGCAGTTCTTC
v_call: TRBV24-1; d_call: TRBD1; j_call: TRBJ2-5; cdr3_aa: CATSDPLGTGRQETQYF; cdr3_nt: TGTGCCACCAGTGATCCACTCGGGACAGGGCGACAAGAGACCCAGTACTTC
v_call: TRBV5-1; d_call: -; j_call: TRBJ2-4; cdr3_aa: CASSLTGGDIQYF; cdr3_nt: TGCGCCAGCAGTCTTACAGGGGGGGACATTCAGTACTTC
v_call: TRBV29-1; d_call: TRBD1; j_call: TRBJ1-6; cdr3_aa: CSVEGRQGWGSPLHF; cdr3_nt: TGCAGCGTTGAAGGTCGACAGGGGTGGGGGTCACCCCTCCACTTT
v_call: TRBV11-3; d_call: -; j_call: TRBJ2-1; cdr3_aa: CASSLVMGGATYNEQFF; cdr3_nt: TGTGCCAGCAGCTTAGTCATGGGGGGAGCTACCTACAATGAGCAGTTCTTC
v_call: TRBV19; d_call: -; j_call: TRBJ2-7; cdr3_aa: CASSIGRWYEQYF; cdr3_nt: TGTGCCAGTAGTATAGGGAGATGGTACGAGCAGTACTTC